One sample yielded the 17 T cell receptor beta chains listed below, sequenced in a study of regulatory T cells in long-lasting Graves disease. Time point meaning: newly diagnosed GD, antithyroid drugs for less than 3 months. PBMCs were the source of the RNA used for TCR sequencing. Assembly of TCR beta libraries relied on iRepertoire HTBI primers together with Arm-PCR of CDR3 regions. MiXCR, applied by TCRdb to the multiplex PCR reads, yields one record per CDR3 protein. The sample records 450,000 to 700,000 distinct CDR3 sequences, roughly 14% being singletons. Separately, the same data were catalogued under a study of T cells in Graves' hyperthyroidism and ophthalmopathy.

The sample here was peripheral blood mononuclear cells (PBMCs), taken at new diagnosis, from a patient treated with antithyroid drugs. The receptors derive from a man aged 30 to 39 with Graves disease.

This clonotype was picked up a small number of times. The chain carries TRBV19 and TRBJ2-1; 11 nucleotides match TRBD2. J gave up 4 bases and V 5 bases, and 4 bases lay outside the gene matches. The CDR3 runs to 15 residues. The germline CDR1 and CDR2 sequences are LNHDA and SQIVND (reference sequence). The CDR3 region is CASSRSGGVYNEQFF. DNA of the CDR3: TGTGCCAGTAGTCGTAGCGGGGGGGTTTACAATGAGCAGTTCTTC.

V and J are TRBV11-1 and TRBJ1-1; possible D gene TRBD1, 6 bases. Per germline, CDR1 SGHAT and CDR2 FQDESV (reference sequence). Trimming removed 5 bases from V and 5 bases from J, with 18 bases in between. This CDR3 is built from 15 residues. The CDR3 coding sequence is TGTGCCAGCAGCCAAGACTTATTACAGGGTACTGAAGCTTTCTTT. Protein: CASSQDLLQGTEAFF.

This clonotype occurred many times. V and J are TRBV27 and TRBJ2-3, with D possibly TRBD1 on 6 matching bases. With 7 bases removed from V and 6 bases from J, the gap between germline ends came to 11 bases. Germline assignment: CDR1 MNHEY and CDR2 SMNVEV (reference sequence). This CDR3 has 12 residues. CDR3 protein: CASKGVWDTQYF. CDR3 DNA sequence: TGTGCCAGCAAGGGGGTTTGGGATACGCAGTATTTT.

The sample holds many counts of this clonotype. The chain recombines TRBV7-3 with TRBJ2-1; TRBD2 agrees at 12 bases. CDR3 size: 15 residues. With V trimmed by 2 bases and J by 5 bases, 1 base remained unmatched. Germline values: CDR1 SGHTA, CDR2 FQGTGA. This CDR3 reads CASSLGLAGHNEQFF. CDR3 nucleotide sequence: TGTGCCAGCAGCTTAGGACTAGCGGGACACAATGAGCAGTTCTTC. Full variable domain (remainder filled in from reference TRBV7-3 and TRBJ2-1): GAGVSQTPSNKVTEKGKYVELRCDPISGHTALYWYRQSLGQGPEFLIYFQGTGAADDSGLPNDRFFAVRPEGSVSTLKIQRTERGDSAVYLCASSLGLAGHNEQFFGPGTRLTVL.

This clonotype was observed at least ten times. The gene calls are TRBV18 and TRBJ1-5, with D perhaps matching TRBD1 (5 bases). Germline V gene sequence: CDR1 KGHSH, CDR2 LQKENI. CDR3 length equals 15 residues. Trimming removed 3 bases at V and 4 bases at J, with 13 bases between. The CDR3 reads CASSPREGNNQPQHF. CDR3 sequence (DNA): TGTGCCAGCTCACCCAGGGAGGGGAATAATCAGCCCCAGCATTTT. Full variable domain (remainder filled in from reference TRBV18 and TRBJ1-5): NAGVMQNPRHLVRRRGQEARLRCSPMKGHSHVYWYRQLPEEGLKFMVYLQKENIIDESGMPKERFSAEFPKEGPSILRIQQVVRGDSAAYFCASSPREGNNQPQHFGDGTRLSIL.

The genes are TRBV3-1 and TRBJ2-3; D remains ambiguous. This CDR3 comprises 14 residues. Germline V CDR1 and CDR2: LGHDT, YNNKEL (reference sequence). V was trimmed by 2 bases and J by 0 bases, leaving 6 bases between them. Here the CDR3 reads CASSQIASTDTQYF. DNA of the CDR3: TGTGCCAGCAGCCAAATAGCTAGCACAGATACGCAGTATTTT.

This clonotype has a handful of counts. With a much larger clone just one base away, this may be a read error. CDR3 region: CASSLNSREQFF. In DNA form, the CDR3 reads TGTGCCAGCAGTTTAAACAGTCGAGAGCAGTTCTTC. The chain combines TRBV12-3 or TRBV12-4 with TRBJ2-1; unclear D gene. Trimming pared 2 bases from V and 10 bases from J, leaving 9 bases between. The CDR3 has 12 residues.

The J gene is TRBJ2-5, the V gene TRBV20-1; 11 bases map to TRBD2. From germline, CDR1 is DFQATT and CDR2 SNEGSKA (reference sequence). V was pared by 4 bases and J by 3 bases, with 7 bases of the junction left unmatched. The CDR3 totals 15 residues. CDR3 protein: CSATRLAGWEETQYF. Here the CDR3 DNA reads TGCAGTGCTACCAGACTAGCGGGATGGGAAGAGACCCAGTACTTC.

The V and J genes are TRBV29-1 and TRBJ2-7; 11 bases are shared with TRBD2. Germline V gene lookup returns CDR1 SQVTM and CDR2 ANQGSEA. The CDR3 contains 16 residues. Trimming at V came to 7 bases and at J to 3 bases, leaving 14 bases not matched to a gene. CDR3 sequence reads: CSASGLAGAFFYEQYF. The CDR3 nucleotides read TGCAGCGCATCAGGACTAGCGGGTGCCTTTTTCTACGAGCAGTACTTC.

As regards this clonotype: Because it lacks the conserved phenylalanine or tryptophan at the end, this CDR3 is likely a read error. The V call is TRBV12-3 or TRBV12-4, the J call TRBJ1-5, with 7 bases lining up with TRBD1. Trimming cost V 5 bases and J 5 bases; bases outside gene matches: 3. The CDR3 is 13 residues long. CDR3 DNA: TGTGCCAGCAGTCGACAGGGTGATCAGCCCCAGCATGTT. Its protein is CASSRQGDQPQHV.

This clonotype was seen many times. The chain combines TRBV7-9 with TRBJ2-2, with a possible D match to TRBD2 (5 bases). The germline V and J ends were trimmed by 10 bases and 6 bases, with 18 bases remaining between them. Germline CDR1 is SEHNR and CDR2 is FQNEAQ (reference sequence). This CDR3 has 14 residues. CDR3 in amino acids: CATTTSWESGELFF. The CDR3 nucleotides read TGTGCCACTACGACAAGCTGGGAGTCCGGGGAGCTGTTTTTT.

The rearrangement links TRBV20-1 to TRBJ1-5; the D gene is possibly TRBD1 (5 bases). The CDR3 totals 15 residues. Germline loops: CDR1 DFQATT, CDR2 SNEGSKA (reference sequence). V was pared by 0 bases and J by 0 bases, with 9 bases between. The CDR3 loop is CSARDGASSNQPQHF. The CDR3 DNA sequence: TGCAGTGCTAGAGATGGGGCGAGTAGCAATCAGCCCCAGCATTTT.

This clonotype showed up just a few times. This chain uses TRBV29-1 with TRBJ1-4, with a tentative D call TRBD1 (5 bases). Germline CDR1 is SQVTM and CDR2 is ANQGSEA. Trimming removed 4 bases from V and 2 bases from J, with 8 bases in between. The CDR3 covers 13 residues. The CDR3: CSVGGFTNEKLFF. In DNA form, the CDR3 reads TGCAGCGTTGGGGGCTTTACTAATGAAAAACTGTTTTTT.

The rearrangement uses TRBV20-1 and TRBJ2-3, with 12 bases that match TRBD2. CDR3 size: 15 residues. The V segment lost 6 bases and the J segment 1 base; nucleotides outside the gene matches: 5. CDR1 and CDR2 from the germline V gene are DFQATT and SNEGSKA (reference sequence). In DNA form, the CDR3 reads TGCAGTGCAAAACTAGCGGGAGGCCGCACAGATACGCAGTATTTT. Residues: CSAKLAGGRTDTQYF.

This clonotype was recorded at least ten times. The chain recombines TRBV7-2 with TRBJ1-1; D is unclear. The germline V gene encodes CDR1 SGHTA and CDR2 FQGNSA. This CDR3 contains 14 residues. The V gene lost 5 bases and the J gene lost 1 base, with 11 bases spanning the gap. The CDR3 is CASSPTPRNTEAFF. CDR3 in DNA: TGTGCCAGCAGCCCGACACCCAGGAACACTGAAGCTTTCTTT.

This clonotype came up many times. V and J are TRBV29-1 and TRBJ2-1, with 13 bases fitting TRBD2. Trimming took 8 bases from V and 9 from J; bases not matched to a gene: 7. Germline assignment: CDR1 SQVTM and CDR2 ANQGSEA. CDR3 length: 13 residues. The CDR3 DNA reads TGCAGCCCCCGGACTAGCGGGAGCGGTGAGCAGTTCTTC. Amino acids: CSPRTSGSGEQFF.

This clonotype was found many times. The CDR3: CASSYLQLLTEAFF. CDR3 sequence (DNA): TGTGCCAGCAGTTATTTACAGCTATTAACTGAAGCTTTCTTT. V and J are TRBV6-5 and TRBJ1-1, with unresolved D. CDR1 is MNHEY and CDR2 is SVGAGI in the germline V gene. The CDR3 sequence is 14 residues long. Trimming cost V 3 bases and J 5 bases, with 13 bases left between them.